Detailed here is one T cell receptor (beta chain). The antigen is unknown. This was a deep-level run. Each subset's genomic DNA was shared equally among a number of immunoSEQ plates. The repertoire was sequenced with immunoSEQ multiplex PCR; TCRdb's copy has only in-frame clones and lacks some. The sample has about 2,100,000 clones; about 93% are singletons. Naive CD8 cells comprised CD45RO-negative, CCR7-positively selected cells, excluding terminally differentiated effector memory CD45RA+ cells. Healthy HIV-negative adults without recent acute infections or vaccinations served as donors. This entry comes from a study of shared clonotypes between healthy human individuals. Findings and limits, study-wide: Sampling involved blood alone; tissue repertoires likely differ.

The V end lost 4 bases, the J end lost 7 bases, and 16 bases lay between the germline ends. Germline V CDR1 and CDR2: LNHDA, SQIVND (reference sequence). The CDR3 loop spans 14 amino acids. The TCR sequence derives from a man aged 18 to 30 in good health. Some clones in this sample may be carry-over from other donors' samples. The sample consisted of naive CD8+ T cells from PBMCs. This rearrangement joins TRBV19 to TRBJ1-2, with no clear D. For the CDR3, the DNA is TGTGCCAGTAGTACTATATCCCTGGCCTCTGGCTACACCTTC. Translated: CASSTISLASGYTF.